This T cell receptor (beta chain) emerged from a study of tumor-infiltrating lymphocytes in primary liver carcinoma. It was from about 20-30 mg of unsorted bulk tissue that RNA and DNA were co-extracted. Deletions cut 11 bases from V and 10 bases from J, with 17 bases between. CDR1 and CDR2 from the germline V gene are SNHLY and FYNNEI. The CDR3 is 11 amino acids. This clonotype appeared a few times. Antigen specificity is unknown. Researchers generated TCR beta cDNA from about 450 ng of total RNA, relying on a constant-region primer. Amplification in three nested multiplex PCR rounds with slightly modified ARM-PCR gave rise to TCR beta libraries. A C-beta reverse primer was combined with TRBV1-TRBV30 forward primers in the first two PCR rounds, and each round had roughly 9 cycles. TCRdb ran MiXCR on the multiplex PCR reads and lists one entry per CDR3 protein. The sample yields 110,000 or so distinct CDR3 sequences, around 83% seen once.

Findings and caveats of the study: Whereas tumor region pairs overlapped more, tumor-adjacent and tumor-blood pairs overlapped less.

The J gene is TRBJ1-1, the V gene TRBV2, with D unclear. The sequenced sample consisted of liver tumor tissue from sampling region 3. Subset indicated: tumor region T3, left-lateral pole. This TCR was sampled from a middle-aged man with primary liver carcinoma and hepatitis B virus infection. CDR3 amino acids: CAGTNRAGAFF. In nucleotides, the CDR3 is TGTGCCGGCACCAACCGGGCAGGAGCTTTCTTT.